Sequencing of this T cell receptor (beta chain) was carried out in a study of T-cell reconstitution after alpha-beta-depleted transplantation in children. Study observations and caveats: Several patients had high TCRbeta diversity at day 60; it came from surviving recipient T cells and thymic progenitors. T-cell numbers and diversity, one year after transplant, stemmed largely from T cells that were newly produced. Several hundred graft clones that had expanded were reportedly the source of alpha-beta T cells about two months after transplant.

The V gene lost 3 bases and the J gene lost 5 bases, with 8 bases spanning the gap. The CDR3 sequence is 13 residues long. Per germline, CDR1 KGHSH and CDR2 LQKENI. This clonotype was detected only a few times. No antigen is known for it. A TCRbeta library incorporating unique molecular identifiers was prepared. TCRdb re-called the PCR reads through MiXCR, storing one row per CDR3 protein. The repertoire holds 700,000 to 950,000 distinct CDR3 sequences, with about 16% as singletons. The chain combines TRBV18 with TRBJ2-1, with a tentative D call TRBD2 (5 bases). Sequencing was performed on PBMCs, mostly from graft donor cells, taken 360 days after TCRalphabeta/CD19-depleted stem cell transplant. The sequence derives from a male patient aged 10 to 17 who had a stem cell transplant for acute lymphoblastic leukemia, so the T cells may come from the graft donor. CDR3: CASSPGAHNEQFF. DNA for the CDR3: TGTGCCAGCTCACCGGGAGCTCACAATGAGCAGTTCTTC.